This is a list of T cell receptor beta chains from one sample in a study of blood T cell repertoires in COVID-19. Profiled with immunoSEQ multiplex PCR; TCRdb holds only in-frame clones, not every one. Here the sample spans a few hundred thousand clones, approximately 85% being singletons. The sample was PBMCs or T cells enriched from blood (not recorded which). The receptors come from a woman in her 30s who had recovered from COVID-19. CDR3s include the opening cysteine and the closing phenylalanine or tryptophan. Fields, in order: CDR3 length, V gene, clone size, D gene, J gene, CDR3 protein, CDR3 DNA. A D gene is named only where the DNA matches it firmly. Size values are once, few and many counts, or a class for expanded clones, and some rows have none.

length: 16
V: TRBV21-1
size: -
D: -
J: TRBJ2-1
CDR3: CASSTSGERAYNEQFF
DNA: TGTGCCAGCAGCACTTCGGGGGAGAGGGCCTACAATGAGCAGTTCTTC

length: 16
V: TRBV7-8
size: -
D: -
J: TRBJ1-5
CDR3: CASSLGGRGADQPQHF
DNA: TGTGCCAGCAGCTTAGGTGGGCGGGGGGCAGATCAGCCCCAGCATTTT

length: 12
V: TRBV6-5
size: -
D: -
J: TRBJ1-1
CDR3: CASRRLNTEAFF
DNA: TGTGCCAGCAGGAGATTGAACACTGAAGCTTTCTTT

length: 14
V: TRBV28
size: -
D: -
J: TRBJ2-2
CDR3: CASGRSGDTGELFF
DNA: TGTGCCAGCGGTCGATCGGGAGACACCGGGGAGCTGTTTTTT

length: 14
V: TRBV7-6
size: -
D: TRBD1
J: TRBJ2-5
CDR3: CASNQGAAQETQYF
DNA: TGTGCCAGCAACCAGGGGGCAGCCCAAGAGACCCAGTACTTC

length: 15
V: TRBV9
size: -
D: TRBD1
J: TRBJ1-5
CDR3: CASSISGGWDQPQHF
DNA: TGTGCCAGCAGCATCTCAGGGGGCTGGGATCAGCCCCAGCATTTT

length: 15
V: TRBV18
size: -
D: -
J: TRBJ1-6
CDR3: CASSPGTPNNSPLHF
DNA: TGTGCCAGCTCACCAGGGACACCGAATAATTCACCCCTCCACTTT

length: 13
V: TRBV5-6
size: once
D: -
J: TRBJ2-5
CDR3: CASSFRVQETQYF
DNA: TGTGCCAGCAGCTTCCGGGTCCAAGAGACCCAGTACTTC

length: 12
V: TRBV29-1
size: -
D: -
J: TRBJ2-7
CDR3: CSARQGSYEQYF
DNA: TGCAGCGCCCGTCAGGGGTCCTACGAGCAGTACTTC

length: 13
V: TRBV29-1
size: -
D: TRBD1
J: TRBJ2-1
CDR3: CSVQGGSYNEQFF
DNA: TGCAGCGTACAGGGGGGCTCCTACAATGAGCAGTTCTTC

length: 15
V: TRBV9
size: -
D: TRBD1
J: TRBJ1-3
CDR3: CASSTLGQGANTIYF
DNA: TGTGCCAGCAGCACCCTCGGACAGGGAGCAAACACCATATATTTT

length: 15
V: TRBV6-2/TRBV6-3
size: -
D: -
J: TRBJ1-5
CDR3: CASSHSDRTNQPQHF
DNA: TGTGCCAGCAGTCACTCCGACAGGACTAATCAGCCCCAGCATTTT

length: 13
V: TRBV29-1
size: few
D: -
J: TRBJ1-3
CDR3: CSASLVSGNTIYF
DNA: TGCAGCGCCTCGCTAGTTTCTGGAAACACCATATATTTT

length: 14
V: TRBV3-1/TRBV3-2
size: -
D: -
J: TRBJ1-4
CDR3: CASSQRGSNEKLFF
DNA: TGTGCCAGCAGCCAAAGGGGCTCTAATGAAAAACTGTTTTTT

length: 17
V: TRBV7-7
size: -
D: TRBD2
J: TRBJ2-2
CDR3: CASSLDGLAGNTGELFF
DNA: TGTGCCAGCAGCTTAGATGGGCTAGCGGGCAACACCGGGGAGCTGTTTTTT

length: 16
V: TRBV4-1
size: -
D: TRBD1
J: TRBJ2-7
CDR3: CASSQEGTVLSYEQYF
DNA: TGCGCCAGCAGCCAAGAGGGGACAGTCCTTTCCTACGAGCAGTACTTC

length: 14
V: TRBV2
size: -
D: TRBD1
J: TRBJ2-1
CDR3: CASNPGQGAYEQFF
DNA: TGTGCCAGCAACCCGGGACAGGGGGCCTATGAGCAGTTCTTC

length: 12
V: TRBV7-2
size: -
D: -
J: TRBJ2-5
CDR3: CASSAMKETQYF
DNA: TGTGCCAGCAGCGCGATGAAAGAGACCCAGTACTTC

length: 14
V: TRBV5-1
size: once
D: -
J: TRBJ2-7
CDR3: CASSSTAGPYEQYF
DNA: TGCGCCAGCAGCTCTACAGCGGGCCCCTACGAGCAGTACTTC

length: 16
V: TRBV27
size: -
D: TRBD1
J: TRBJ1-2
CDR3: CASSLLYRGQDYGYTF
DNA: TGTGCCAGCAGTTTATTATATAGGGGGCAAGACTATGGCTACACCTTC

length: 16
V: TRBV6-6
size: -
D: TRBD1
J: TRBJ1-1
CDR3: CASSLDREAKNTEAFF
DNA: TGTGCCAGCAGTCTGGACAGGGAGGCCAAGAACACTGAAGCTTTCTTT

length: 15
V: TRBV19
size: -
D: TRBD2
J: TRBJ2-7
CDR3: CASTRRGEGSYEQYF
DNA: TGTGCCAGTACTCGTCGTGGGGAGGGCTCCTACGAGCAGTACTTC

length: 13
V: TRBV2
size: -
D: TRBD1
J: TRBJ1-1
CDR3: CASPRTGRSEAFF
DNA: TGTGCCAGCCCTAGGACAGGGAGGTCTGAAGCTTTCTTT

length: 14
V: TRBV9
size: -
D: -
J: TRBJ2-7
CDR3: CASSTRFDSLEQYF
DNA: TGTGCCAGCAGCACCCGGTTCGACAGTCTAGAGCAGTACTTC

length: 17
V: TRBV24-1
size: -
D: TRBD1
J: TRBJ1-5
CDR3: CATSDRGQGAGNQPQHF
DNA: TGTGCCACCAGTGACCGAGGACAGGGGGCAGGAAATCAGCCCCAGCATTTT

length: 14
V: TRBV2
size: once
D: TRBD2
J: TRBJ2-7
CDR3: CASSPGGSLYEQYF
DNA: TGTGCCAGCAGTCCCGGGGGGAGTCTCTACGAGCAGTACTTC

length: 14
V: TRBV6-5
size: once
D: -
J: TRBJ1-3
CDR3: CASRTDYSGNTIYF
DNA: TGTGCCAGCAGAACGGACTACTCTGGAAACACCATATATTTT

length: 16
V: TRBV5-8
size: -
D: TRBD1
J: TRBJ2-5
CDR3: CARSNRGRRDRETQYF
DNA: TGTGCCAGATCCAACAGGGGGCGAAGGGATCGAGAGACCCAGTACTTC

length: 13
V: TRBV7-3
size: -
D: -
J: TRBJ1-1
CDR3: CASSFTPGAEAFF
DNA: TGTGCCAGCAGCTTTACGCCGGGGGCTGAAGCTTTCTTT

length: 15
V: TRBV4-1
size: -
D: -
J: TRBJ1-2
CDR3: CASSNIQGRNYGYTF
DNA: TGCGCCAGCAGCAATATACAGGGAAGGAACTATGGCTACACCTTC

length: 14
V: TRBV7-3
size: -
D: TRBD2
J: TRBJ2-1
CDR3: CASSFLAGTNEQFF
DNA: TGTGCCAGCAGCTTTCTAGCGGGAACCAATGAGCAGTTCTTC

length: 13
V: TRBV18
size: -
D: -
J: TRBJ1-2
CDR3: CASSPPGGAGYTF
DNA: TGTGCCAGCTCACCACCTGGGGGGGCTGGCTACACCTTC

length: 13
V: TRBV20-1
size: -
D: -
J: TRBJ1-5
CDR3: CSASPQGGQPQHF
DNA: TGCAGTGCAAGTCCCCAGGGAGGTCAGCCCCAGCATTTT

length: 14
V: TRBV10-1
size: few
D: -
J: TRBJ2-4
CDR3: CASSEVAGGNIQYF
DNA: TGCGCCAGCAGTGAGGTGGCAGGGGGGAACATTCAGTACTTC

length: 12
V: TRBV7-8
size: -
D: -
J: TRBJ1-1
CDR3: CASSLAGEEAFF
DNA: TGTGCCAGCAGCTTAGCCGGGGAAGAAGCTTTCTTT

length: 16
V: TRBV24-1
size: -
D: -
J: TRBJ1-1
CDR3: CATSDSSGGRFSEAFF
DNA: TGTGCCACCAGTGATTCTAGCGGGGGCAGATTCTCTGAAGCTTTCTTT

length: 14
V: TRBV6-5
size: -
D: -
J: TRBJ1-6
CDR3: CASSTSGETSPLHF
DNA: TGTGCCAGCAGTACTTCAGGGGAGACCTCACCCCTCCACTTT

length: 12
V: TRBV29-1
size: -
D: -
J: TRBJ1-2
CDR3: CSAAIESYGYTF
DNA: TGCAGCGCTGCGATTGAGAGCTATGGCTACACCTTC

length: 19
V: TRBV5-1
size: few
D: -
J: TRBJ1-1
CDR3: CASSLERGQGLTLNTEAFF
DNA: TGCGCCAGCAGCTTGGAGCGGGGACAAGGCCTAACCTTGAACACTGAAGCTTTCTTT

length: 13
V: TRBV28
size: -
D: -
J: TRBJ1-5
CDR3: CASRGEVGQPQHF
DNA: TGTGCCAGCAGAGGAGAAGTAGGTCAGCCCCAGCATTTT

length: 15
V: TRBV28
size: few
D: TRBD1
J: TRBJ2-7
CDR3: CASSFSGQGALEQYF
DNA: TGTGCCAGCAGTTTCTCCGGACAGGGGGCCCTCGAGCAGTACTTC

length: 15
V: TRBV21-1
size: -
D: -
J: TRBJ2-7
CDR3: CASSKQEGWSYEQYF
DNA: TGTGCCAGCAGCAAACAAGAGGGATGGTCCTACGAGCAGTACTTC

length: 15
V: TRBV7-9
size: once
D: TRBD1
J: TRBJ2-7
CDR3: CASSSGTASSYEQYF
DNA: TGTGCCAGCAGCTCCGGGACAGCGAGCTCCTACGAGCAGTACTTC

length: 11
V: TRBV30
size: -
D: -
J: TRBJ1-2
CDR3: CAWSPGIGYTF
DNA: TGTGCCTGGAGTCCGGGTATCGGCTACACCTTC

length: 15
V: TRBV5-1
size: once
D: TRBD1
J: TRBJ1-2
CDR3: CASSLDVRGTFGYTF
DNA: TGCGCCAGCAGCTTGGACGTCAGGGGGACTTTCGGCTACACCTTC

length: 13
V: TRBV24-1
size: -
D: -
J: TRBJ1-2
CDR3: CATSRTDNYGYTF
DNA: TGTGCCACCAGTCGGACAGATAACTATGGCTACACCTTC

length: 15
V: TRBV19
size: -
D: TRBD2
J: TRBJ2-3
CDR3: CATSGASFSTDTQYF
DNA: TGTGCCACCAGCGGGGCTAGCTTTAGCACAGATACGCAGTATTTT

length: 13
V: TRBV6-5
size: -
D: TRBD2
J: TRBJ2-1
CDR3: CASGGTGRREGFF
DNA: TGTGCCAGCGGGGGGACGGGACGAAGGGAGGGGTTCTTC

length: 14
V: TRBV21-1
size: few
D: -
J: TRBJ2-1
CDR3: CASSKLAVNNEQFF
DNA: TGTGCCAGCAGCAAACTCGCAGTCAACAATGAGCAGTTCTTC

length: 14
V: TRBV28
size: -
D: -
J: TRBJ1-5
CDR3: CASSRYSDNQPQHF
DNA: TGTGCCAGCAGTCGGTACAGTGACAATCAGCCCCAGCATTTT

length: 16
V: TRBV7-9
size: -
D: -
J: TRBJ1-5
CDR3: CASSLGGYGSNQPQHF
DNA: TGTGCCAGCAGCTTAGGAGGATATGGTAGCAATCAGCCCCAGCATTTT